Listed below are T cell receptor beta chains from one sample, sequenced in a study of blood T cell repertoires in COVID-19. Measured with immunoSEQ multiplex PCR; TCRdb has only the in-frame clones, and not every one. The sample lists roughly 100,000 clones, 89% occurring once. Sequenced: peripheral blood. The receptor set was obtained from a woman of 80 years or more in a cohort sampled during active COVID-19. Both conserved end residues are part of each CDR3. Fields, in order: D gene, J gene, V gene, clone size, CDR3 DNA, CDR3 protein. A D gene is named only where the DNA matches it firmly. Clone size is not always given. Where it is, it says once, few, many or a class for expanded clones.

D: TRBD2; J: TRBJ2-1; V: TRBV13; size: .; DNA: TGTGCCAGCAGCTTAGCGGGGGGGCTGGGGGATGAGCAGTTCTTC; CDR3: CASSLAGGLGDEQFF
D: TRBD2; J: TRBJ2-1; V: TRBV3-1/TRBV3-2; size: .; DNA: TGTGCCAGCAGCCCCCAGGGACTAGGAGAAAATGAGCAGTTCTTC; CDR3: CASSPQGLGENEQFF
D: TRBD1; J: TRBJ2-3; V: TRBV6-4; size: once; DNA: TGTGCCAGCAGTGCCGGACAGGCCAAAAGGGATCCGCAGTATTTT; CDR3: CASSAGQAKRDPQYF
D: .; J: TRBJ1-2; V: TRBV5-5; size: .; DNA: TGTGCCAGCAGCTTGGGGGCGGGGCAGCTTTATGGCTACACCTTC; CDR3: CASSLGAGQLYGYTF
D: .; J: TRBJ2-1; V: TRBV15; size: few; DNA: TGTGCCACCAGCGCGGGCCATTACAATGAGCAGTTCTTC; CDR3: CATSAGHYNEQFF
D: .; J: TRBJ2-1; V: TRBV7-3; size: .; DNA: TGTGCCAGCAGCTCCTCCCGTTACAATGAGCAGTTCTTC; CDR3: CASSSSRYNEQFF
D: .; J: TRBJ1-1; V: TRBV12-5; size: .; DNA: TGTGCTAGTGCCATGTACACTGAAGCTTTCTTT; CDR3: CASAMYTEAFF
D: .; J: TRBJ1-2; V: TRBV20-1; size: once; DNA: TGCAGTGCTAGTCAGGTCAGGGAAGGTGGCTACACCTTC; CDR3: CSASQVREGGYTF
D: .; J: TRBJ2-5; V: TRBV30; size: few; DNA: TGTGCCTGGAGTTCAAGGATTTTGGGAGGGACCCAGTACTTC; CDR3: CAWSSRILGGTQYF
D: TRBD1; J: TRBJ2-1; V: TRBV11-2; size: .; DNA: TGTGCCAGCAGACAACAGGGGTGGTACAATGAGCAGTTCTTC; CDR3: CASRQQGWYNEQFF
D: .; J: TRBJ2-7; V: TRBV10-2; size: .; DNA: TGCGCCAGCTATCAGGGGTTCGACGAGCAGTACTTC; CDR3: CASYQGFDEQYF
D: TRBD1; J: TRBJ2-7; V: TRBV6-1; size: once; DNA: TGTGCCAGCAGTGAGACAGGGGGCTCCTACGAGCAGTACTTC; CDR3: CASSETGGSYEQYF
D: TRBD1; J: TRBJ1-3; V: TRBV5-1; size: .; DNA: TGCGCCAGCAGCCGGGGGACAGACTCTGGAAACACCATATATTTT; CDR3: CASSRGTDSGNTIYF
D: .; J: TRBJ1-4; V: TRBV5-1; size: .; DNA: TGCGCCAGCAGCTTGGACTTGACAGCAACTAATGAAAAACTGTTTTTT; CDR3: CASSLDLTATNEKLFF
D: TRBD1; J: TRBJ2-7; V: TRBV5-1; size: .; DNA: TGCGCCAGCAGCTTGGCCACAGGGGGCAAGTACGAGCAGTACTTC; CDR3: CASSLATGGKYEQYF
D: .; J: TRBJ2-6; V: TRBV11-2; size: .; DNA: TGTGCCAGCAGCGCCCGTACAGCAGCCTTCTCTGGGGCCAACGTCCTGACTTTC; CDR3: CASSARTAAFSGANVLTF
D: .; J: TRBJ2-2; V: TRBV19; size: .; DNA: TGTGCCAGTCGACTAGATGGGGGTACCGGGGAGCTGTTTTTT; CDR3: CASRLDGGTGELFF
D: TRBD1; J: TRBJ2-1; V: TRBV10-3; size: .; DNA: TGTGCCATCACGCAGGGGGTTTCCTACAATGAGCAGTTCTTC; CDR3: CAITQGVSYNEQFF
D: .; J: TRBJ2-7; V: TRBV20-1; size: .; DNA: TGCAGTGCTAGTTATGGGGCAGGGGCCTGGGGATACTTC; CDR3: CSASYGAGAWGYF
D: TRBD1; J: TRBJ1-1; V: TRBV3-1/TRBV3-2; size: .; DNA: TGTGCCAGCAGCTTACAGGGGGGGACTGAAGCTTTCTTT; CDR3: CASSLQGGTEAFF
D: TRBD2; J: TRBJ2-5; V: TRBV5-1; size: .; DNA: TGCGCCAGCAGCTTGTTGGCTAGCGGGGGCGGAGAGACCCAGTACTTC; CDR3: CASSLLASGGGETQYF
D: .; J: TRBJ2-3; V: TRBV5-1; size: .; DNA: TGCGCCAGCAGCTTAAGCGGTTCCACAGATACGCAGTATTTT; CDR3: CASSLSGSTDTQYF
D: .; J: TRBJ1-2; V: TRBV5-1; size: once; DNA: TGCGCCAGCAGCTTGGATAATAACTATGGCTACACCTTC; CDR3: CASSLDNNYGYTF
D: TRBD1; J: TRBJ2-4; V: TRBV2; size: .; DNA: TGTGCCAGCAGGCCTGGACAGGGTGGAAACATTCAGTACTTC; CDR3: CASRPGQGGNIQYF
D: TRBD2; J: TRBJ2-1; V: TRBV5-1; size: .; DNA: TGCGCCAGCAGCTTAACTAGCGGGGGTAACTCCTACAATGAGCAGTTCTTC; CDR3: CASSLTSGGNSYNEQFF
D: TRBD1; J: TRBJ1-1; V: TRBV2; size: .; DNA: TGTGCCAGCAGTGTCGGGACAGTAAGGGTTGCTGAAGCTTTCTTT; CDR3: CASSVGTVRVAEAFF
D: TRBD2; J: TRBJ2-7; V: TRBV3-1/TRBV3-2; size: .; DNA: TGTGCCAGCAGCTCGGGACTAGCGACCAACTACGAGCAGTACTTC; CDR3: CASSSGLATNYEQYF
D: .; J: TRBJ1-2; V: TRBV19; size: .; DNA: TGTGCCAGTTTTGGACAAGCTCCTAGAACTAACTATGGCTACACCTTC; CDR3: CASFGQAPRTNYGYTF
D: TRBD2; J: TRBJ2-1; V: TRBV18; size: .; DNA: TGTGCCAGCTCACCAGGCACTAGCGGGGGGTACAATGAGCAGTTCTTC; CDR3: CASSPGTSGGYNEQFF
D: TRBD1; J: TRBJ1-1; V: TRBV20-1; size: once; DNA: TGCAGTGCTAGTGGGACAGGGGCCACTGAAGCTTTCTTT; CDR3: CSASGTGATEAFF
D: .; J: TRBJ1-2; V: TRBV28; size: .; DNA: TGTGCCTGTGGCCCGAACTATGGCTACACCTTC; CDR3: CACGPNYGYTF
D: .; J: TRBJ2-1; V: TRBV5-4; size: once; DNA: TGTGCCAGCAGCTTGGCGGGGAAGAATGAGCAGTTCTTC; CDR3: CASSLAGKNEQFF
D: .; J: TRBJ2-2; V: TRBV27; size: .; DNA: TGTGCCAGCAGGCGAAGGGGTGGTGAGGTTCCCGGGGAGCTGTTTTTT; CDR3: CASRRRGGEVPGELFF
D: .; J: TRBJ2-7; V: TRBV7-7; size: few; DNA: TGTGCTAGCAGCTTAGTTCCGCCAATACAGAAGAGCTCCTACGAGCAGTACTTC; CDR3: CASSLVPPIQKSSYEQYF
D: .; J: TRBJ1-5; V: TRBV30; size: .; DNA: TGTGCCTGGAGTGCCCCGGCGGGGGGCGCCGACAATCAGCCCCAGCATTTT; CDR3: CAWSAPAGGADNQPQHF
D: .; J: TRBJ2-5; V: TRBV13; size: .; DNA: TGTGCCAGCAGCCTGGGGGGGCCGGGGGAGACCCAGTACTTC; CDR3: CASSLGGPGETQYF
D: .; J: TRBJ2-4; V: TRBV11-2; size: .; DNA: TGTGCCAGCTCTCCGGCTTTTGGAGGAGGTGCCAAAAACATTCAGTACTTC; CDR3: CASSPAFGGGAKNIQYF
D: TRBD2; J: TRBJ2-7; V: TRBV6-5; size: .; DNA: TGTGCCAGCACGGCGGGAGCCTACGAGCAGTACTTC; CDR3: CASTAGAYEQYF
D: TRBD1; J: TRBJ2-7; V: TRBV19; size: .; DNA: TGTGCCAGTAGTATCCGGGACAGGGGTTACGAGCAGTACTTC; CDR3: CASSIRDRGYEQYF
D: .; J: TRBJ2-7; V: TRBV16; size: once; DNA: TGTGCCAGCAGAAACTCAGGGAGGGGGTACGAGCAGTACTTC; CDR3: CASRNSGRGYEQYF
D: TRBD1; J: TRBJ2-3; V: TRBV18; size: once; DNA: TGTGCCAGCTCACCTTCGGGACAGGCCGCATCGGATACGCAGTATTTT; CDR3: CASSPSGQAASDTQYF
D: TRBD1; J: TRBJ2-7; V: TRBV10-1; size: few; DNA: TGCGCCAGCAGTTCGGGACAGGGGAACGAGCAGTACTTC; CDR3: CASSSGQGNEQYF
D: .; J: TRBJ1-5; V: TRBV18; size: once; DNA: TGTGCCAGCTCCCCGGGAGGAGGGACCAATCAGCCCCAGCATTTT; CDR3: CASSPGGGTNQPQHF
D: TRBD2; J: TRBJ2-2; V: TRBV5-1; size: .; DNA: TGCGCCAGCATGGAGGCTAGCGGGGGATTTGACACCGGGGAGCTGTTTTTT; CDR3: CASMEASGGFDTGELFF
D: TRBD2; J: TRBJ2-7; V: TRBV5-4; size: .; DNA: TGTGCCAGCAGCTTGGGGGGCGGGAGCAGGTCCTACGAGCAGTACTTC; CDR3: CASSLGGGSRSYEQYF
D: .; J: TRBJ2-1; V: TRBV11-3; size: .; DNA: TGTGCCAGCAGCTCCCAGGGGGGCTCGGGTGGTGAGCAGTTCTTC; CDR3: CASSSQGGSGGEQFF
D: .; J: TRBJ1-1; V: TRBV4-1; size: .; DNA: TGCGCCAGCAGCGCAGAAGTTGAAGCTTTCTTT; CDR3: CASSAEVEAFF
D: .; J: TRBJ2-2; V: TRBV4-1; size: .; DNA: TGCGCCAGCAGCCAAGATTTGACGACGACTAACACCGGGGAGCTGTTTTTT; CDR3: CASSQDLTTTNTGELFF
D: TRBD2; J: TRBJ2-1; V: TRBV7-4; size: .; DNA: TGTGCCAGCAGGAGGGGGACTAGCCGCGGATACGGCGATGAGCAGTTCTTC; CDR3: CASRRGTSRGYGDEQFF
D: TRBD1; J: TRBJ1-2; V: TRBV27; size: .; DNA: TGTGCCAGCAGTTCCTACCCTGGGACAGGGAGTGGGGTGGGTGGCTACACCTTC; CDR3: CASSSYPGTGSGVGGYTF
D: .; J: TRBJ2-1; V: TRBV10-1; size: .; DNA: TGCGCCAGCAGTGAGTATAGGGGGATCTACAATGAGCAGTTCTTC; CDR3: CASSEYRGIYNEQFF